The 30 T cell receptor beta chains below all came from one sample that was sequenced in a study of control samples from healthy donors and cancer patients. The assay was immunoSEQ multiplex PCR, and TCRdb's table has in-frame clones only and misses some. The profile covers 60,000 to 85,000 clones, with almost 95% appearing a single time and approximately 6% taken by the ten largest. The sample was blood. The receptors shown here come from a woman in her fifties or sixties in good health.

The table lists this clone with a count of one. This chain links TRBV6-2 or TRBV6-3 with TRBJ1-2; weak D call: TRBD1 (5 bases). Germline V gene sequence: CDR1 MNHEY, CDR2 SVGEGT. This CDR3 spans 13 amino acids. Trimming shortened V by 5 bases and J by 4 bases, and 11 bases separated the two germline ends. CDR3 DNA: TGTGCCAGCAGTACGGACAAAAGCTATGGCTACACCTTC. Translating gives CASSTDKSYGYTF.

The V gene is TRBV28, the J gene TRBJ2-3, with 7 bases matching TRBD2. CDR1 is MDHEN and CDR2 is SYDVKM in the germline V gene. J lost 2 bases, V lost 6 bases, and 11 bases had no gene match. This CDR3 spans 16 amino acids. CDR3 nucleotide sequence: TGTGCCAGCAGCTGGGCCCTAGCGGAACCCACAGATACGCAGTATTTT. Its protein product is CASSWALAEPTDTQYF.

The chain recombines TRBV27 with TRBJ2-7; 8 bases align to TRBD1. Germline CDR1 MNHEY, CDR2 SMNVEV (reference sequence). CDR3 length: 15 amino acids. V lost 5 bases and J lost 6; bases outside the gene matches: 12. CDR3 residues: CASSADRAGYREQYF. The CDR3 nucleotides read TGTGCCAGCAGTGCGGACAGGGCAGGTTATCGCGAGCAGTACTTC.

For the CDR3, the DNA is TGTGCCAGCAGATCGTCCTCCGGGAACCGCGAGCAGTACTTC. It specifies CASRSSSGNREQYF. This chain joins TRBV28 and TRBJ2-7; D perhaps matches TRBD2 (5 bases). The CDR3 totals 14 residues. Looked up from germline, CDR1 is MDHEN and CDR2 is SYDVKM. Trimming took 6 bases from V and 6 from J, leaving 18 bases between them.

CDR3 region: CAWSVRGALNTEAFF. The CDR3 bases are TGTGCCTGGAGTGTAAGGGGGGCCCTGAACACTGAAGCTTTCTTT. This chain uses TRBV30 with TRBJ1-1, with D tentatively TRBD1 (6 bases). The V gene's germline CDR1 is GTSNPN and CDR2 SVGIG (reference sequence). V shed 0 bases and J shed 0 bases, with 11 bases lying between them. CDR3 length: 15 amino acids.

This chain uses TRBV7-9 with TRBJ2-3; 8 bases agree with TRBD1. Germline V gene lookup returns CDR1 SEHNR and CDR2 FQNEAQ (reference sequence). The CDR3 is 15 residues long. Trimming cost V 5 bases and J 1 base; bases outside gene matches: 5. Here the CDR3 DNA reads TGTGCCAGCAGCACTCAGGGGGCTGGCACAGATACGCAGTATTTT. It specifies CASSTQGAGTDTQYF.

V usage is TRBV7-2 and J usage is TRBJ1-1; no firm D call. Trimming left V 8 bases short and J 1 base short, with 17 bases between. Germline loops: CDR1 SGHTA, CDR2 FQGNSA. The CDR3 is made up of 15 amino acids. The DNA of the CDR3 is TGTGCCAGCTTCCCGGTGGCGGGAGCGAACACTGAAGCTTTCTTT. Protein product: CASFPVAGANTEAFF. The full variable domain, completed using reference TRBV7-2 and TRBJ1-1, is GAGVSQSPSNKVTEKGKDVELRCDPISGHTALYWYRQSLGQGLEFLIYFQGNSAPDKSGLPSDRFSAERTGGSVSTLTIQRTQQEDSAVYLCASFPVAGANTEAFFGQGTRLTVV.

This chain connects TRBV5-4 to TRBJ1-1; no definite D call. Per the germline V gene, CDR1 is SGHNT and CDR2 is YYREEE (reference sequence). CDR3 length: 13 amino acids. V was pared by 4 bases and J by 1 base, with 8 bases between. CDR3: CASSLDWNTEAFF. CDR3 nucleotides: TGTGCCAGCAGCCTGGACTGGAACACTGAAGCTTTCTTT.

The rearrangement uses TRBV28 and TRBJ1-5, with 9 bases fitting TRBD1. Germline V lookup: CDR1 MDHEN, CDR2 SYDVKM. Losses at the gene ends were 2 bases for V and 5 bases for J; bases not matched to a gene: 13. CDR3 size: 18 residues. The CDR3 DNA sequence: TGTGCCAGCAGTTTACAGCTTACAGGGGGCCGAATGGATCAGCCCCAGCATTTT. Translating gives CASSLQLTGGRMDQPQHF. The variable domain in full, with the rest retrieved from reference TRBV28 and TRBJ1-5, is DVKVTQSSRYLVKRTGEKVFLECVQDMDHENMFWYRQDPGLGLRLIYFSYDVKMKEKGDIPEGYSVSREKKERFSLILESASTNQTSMYLCASSLQLTGGRMDQPQHFGDGTRLSIL.

This chain uses TRBV28 with TRBJ1-1, with D possibly being TRBD1 (6 bases). Germline V CDR1 and CDR2: MDHEN, SYDVKM. V gave up 5 bases and J gave up 0 bases, with 13 bases separating them. The CDR3 length is 15 residues. CDR3 nucleotide sequence: TGTGCCAGCAGTAGGGGGTTCTTCATGAACACTGAAGCTTTCTTT. Translated: CASSRGFFMNTEAFF.

V gene TRBV19 combines with J gene TRBJ2-1; the match to TRBD2 covers 14 bases. CDR1 is LNHDA, CDR2 SQIVND, per germline (reference sequence). V shed 10 bases, J shed 9 bases, and the junction held 5 bases outside the gene matches. There are 13 residues in the CDR3. The CDR3 loop reads CATGTSGGSEQFF. The CDR3 DNA sequence: TGTGCCACTGGGACTAGCGGGGGAAGTGAGCAGTTCTTC.

V and J are TRBV4-1 and TRBJ1-1; D unclear. The CDR3 is 15 amino acids. Looked up from germline, CDR1 is MGHRA and CDR2 is YSYEKL. With 0 bases removed from V and 10 bases from J, the gap between germline ends came to 18 bases. CDR3 residues: CASSQDYGPKWGAFF. The CDR3 DNA sequence: TGCGCCAGCAGCCAAGATTACGGGCCAAAATGGGGAGCTTTCTTT.

The J gene is TRBJ1-1, the V gene TRBV30; no firm D call. The CDR3 has 16 residues. Trimming removed 1 base at V and 0 bases at J, with 15 bases between. In germline, CDR1 is GTSNPN, CDR2 SVGIG (reference sequence). Written as DNA, the CDR3 is TGTGCCTGGAGTGCGTCAGCCCTAGCCATGAACACTGAAGCTTTCTTT. This sequence encodes CAWSASALAMNTEAFF.

V usage is TRBV18 and J usage is TRBJ2-5; a possible D gene is TRBD2 (7 bases). V lost 6 bases to trimming and J lost 4 bases, with 15 bases between them. The germline V gene encodes CDR1 KGHSH and CDR2 LQKENI. The CDR3 totals 14 residues. DNA for the CDR3: TGTGCCAGCTCCTCCGGGGGCGGGAGAGAGACCCAGTACTTC. The encoded protein is CASSSGGGRETQYF.

The chain joins TRBV12-3 or TRBV12-4 to TRBJ1-1; D possibly corresponds to TRBD1 (5 bases). The CDR3 totals 12 residues. Trimming left V 3 bases short and J 8 bases short, with 10 bases between. The DNA of the CDR3 is TGTGCCAGCAGTTTCGTCGGGGGGGAAGCTTTCTTT. Protein product: CASSFVGGEAFF.

The V gene is TRBV4-3, the J gene TRBJ2-7; TRBD1 might be the D (5 bases). V lost 0 bases and J lost 8, with 11 bases in between. There are 13 residues in the CDR3. In germline, CDR1 is LGHNA, CDR2 YSLEER. The CDR3 spells CASSQEITGQQYF. In DNA form, the CDR3 reads TGCGCCAGCAGCCAAGAAATAACAGGTCAGCAGTACTTC.

This chain joins TRBV11-2 and TRBJ1-6; the D is unclear. This CDR3 spans 13 amino acids. Trimming shortened V by 3 bases and J by 14 bases, and 14 bases separated the two germline ends. From germline, CDR1 is SGHAT and CDR2 FQNNGV. This chain's CDR3 is CASSLAQTRALHF. CDR3 DNA: TGTGCCAGCAGCTTGGCACAGACTAGAGCCCTCCACTTT.

The chain employs TRBV19 and TRBJ1-4; TRBD1 matches at 9 bases. Germline CDR1 is LNHDA and CDR2 is SQIVND (reference sequence). This CDR3 comprises 15 residues. Trimming removed 3 bases from V and 4 bases from J; junction bases left unmatched: 3. The CDR3 DNA follows: TGTGCCAGTAGTATCATGGGACAGGGTAATGAAAAACTGTTTTTT. Translating it yields CASSIMGQGNEKLFF.

About this clone: One end of the junction varies from germline; a read error may be responsible. V usage is TRBV7-9 and J usage is TRBJ2-3; 9 bases align to TRBD2. Germline V gene lookup returns CDR1 SEHNR and CDR2 FQNEAQ (reference sequence). The CDR3 totals 15 residues. The CDR3 loop reads CASSLGAGGTNTQYF. CDR3 DNA: TGTGCCAGCAGCTTAGGAGCGGGAGGCACAAATACGCAGTATTTT.

This chain connects TRBV28 to TRBJ1-4; TRBD1 is a possible D gene (6 bases). With 7 bases removed from V and 8 bases from J, the gap between germline ends came to 17 bases. Germline CDR1 is MDHEN and CDR2 is SYDVKM. CDR3 length: 14 amino acids. CDR3 loop: CASTPTGLGEKLFF. The CDR3, as DNA: TGTGCCAGCACCCCAACAGGGCTAGGAGAAAAACTGTTTTTT.

V and J are TRBV11-3 and TRBJ1-1, with D unresolved. This CDR3 spans 14 amino acids. The V gene's germline CDR1 is SGHNT and CDR2 YENEEA. V was trimmed by 5 bases and J by 1 base, leaving 11 bases between them. CDR3 DNA: TGTGCCAGCAGCGTAGGACGGGGGAACACTGAAGCTTTCTTT. Residues: CASSVGRGNTEAFF.

In its sample, this clone was seen once. V usage is TRBV11-3 and J usage is TRBJ1-1, with D unclear. Trimming removed 1 base at V and 0 bases at J, with 6 bases between. The CDR3 is 14 amino acids. The V gene's germline CDR1 is SGHNT and CDR2 YENEEA. This CDR3 reads CASSLGGLNTEAFF. CDR3 DNA: TGTGCCAGCAGCTTAGGAGGCTTGAACACTGAAGCTTTCTTT. The full variable domain, its missing parts supplied by reference TRBV11-3 and TRBJ1-1, is EAGVVQSPRYKIIEKKQPVAFWCNPISGHNTLYWYLQNLGQGPELLIRYENEEAVDDSQLPKDRFSAERLKGVDSTLKIQPAELGDSAVYLCASSLGGLNTEAFFGQGTRLTVV.

This rearrangement joins TRBV18 to TRBJ2-1; 12 bases align to TRBD2. Germline values: CDR1 KGHSH, CDR2 LQKENI. The V and J ends lost 5 bases and 3 bases, in that order; junction bases with no gene match: 17. This CDR3 has 20 amino acids. CDR3 loop: CASSTRSLAGGAKYYNEQFF. In nucleotides, the CDR3 is TGTGCCAGCTCAACTCGATCACTAGCGGGAGGCGCGAAGTACTACAATGAGCAGTTCTTC.

The rearrangement joins TRBV11-2 to TRBJ1-3; D is uncertain. Germline CDR1 reads SGHAT; CDR2 reads FQNNGV. The CDR3 has 12 residues. Trimming removed 1 base from V and 7 bases from J, with 5 bases in between. The CDR3 region has the DNA TGTGCCAGCAGCTTAGTTGGGAACACCATATATTTT. Translation gives CASSLVGNTIYF.

The V gene is TRBV7-2, the J gene TRBJ1-2; D possibly corresponds to TRBD1 (6 bases). Germline CDR1 reads SGHTA; CDR2 reads FQGNSA. The CDR3 extends over 14 amino acids. V was shortened by 5 bases and J by 6 bases, with 16 bases between the two germline ends. The CDR3 coding sequence is TGTGCCAGCAGCAAAAATTACAGGGTTGATGGCTACACCTTC. Translating it yields CASSKNYRVDGYTF.

This chain uses TRBV19 with TRBJ2-1; either TRBD1 or TRBD2 may fit D (6 bases each). The CDR3 totals 15 residues. Germline V gives CDR1 LNHDA, CDR2 SQIVND (reference sequence). Trimming shortened V by 6 bases and J by 4 bases, and 16 bases separated the two germline ends. The CDR3, as DNA: TGTGCCAGTAGACAGGGACTCAAGGGGTACAATGAGCAGTTCTTC. Translating gives CASRQGLKGYNEQFF.

CDR3 region: CASSQDPGRPNYGYTF. The CDR3 nucleotides read TGTGCCAGCAGCCAAGATCCAGGACGACCTAACTATGGCTACACCTTC. The V and J genes are TRBV3-1 (or the pseudogene TRBV3-2) and TRBJ1-2; D gene uncertain. The ends were cut back, 0 bases at V and 0 bases at J, with 11 bases in the middle. The CDR3 sequence is 16 residues long. The germline V gene has CDR1 LGHDT and CDR2 YNNKEL (reference sequence).

The chain couples TRBV24-1 to TRBJ2-3, with 10 nucleotides matching TRBD1. Germline V gene sequence: CDR1 KGHDR, CDR2 SFDVKD. The ends lost 7 bases at V and 2 bases at J; junction bases unmatched: 2. The CDR3 is 14 amino acids. The CDR3 reads CATRDRGATDTQYF. The CDR3 bases are TGTGCCACCAGGGACAGGGGGGCCACAGATACGCAGTATTTT.

In this sample, this clone turned up once. The chain is built from TRBV6-5 and TRBJ2-7, with 7 nucleotides matching TRBD1. Trimming cost V 7 bases and J 1 base; bases outside gene matches: 7. This CDR3 comprises 14 residues. Per germline, CDR1 MNHEY and CDR2 SVGAGI. For the CDR3, the DNA is TGTGCCAGCAATCATCTGACAGGGTCCTACGAGCAGTACTTC. Its protein product is CASNHLTGSYEQYF.

This chain uses TRBV9 with TRBJ2-1; possibly TRBD1 for D (7 bases). The CDR3 is 15 amino acids. The V end was cut by 3 bases, the J end by 2 bases, with 12 bases between. Per the germline V gene, CDR1 is SGDLS and CDR2 is YYNGEE. The CDR3 spells CASSAEGAAYNEQFF. As DNA, the CDR3 is TGTGCCAGCAGCGCGGAGGGGGCTGCCTACAATGAGCAGTTCTTC.